Below are 21 T cell receptor beta chains sequenced from a single sample in a study of identifying expanded T cells in peripheral blood. Assay: immunoSEQ multiplex PCR; the TCRdb copy retains only in-frame clones and omits some. The sample has 95,000 to 100,000 clones, roughly 87% seen once. The sequenced sample was blood. All receptors come from a person aged 18-70 years in good health.

The V call is TRBV4-3, the J call TRBJ1-1; possibly TRBD1 for D (6 bases). Trimming left V 0 bases short and J 4 bases short, with 12 bases between. CDR3 length: 15 amino acids. Germline V gives CDR1 LGHNA, CDR2 YSLEER. In DNA form, the CDR3 reads TGCGCCAGCAGCCAAGATGGAGACAGGCGCACTGAAGCTTTCTTT. It translates to CASSQDGDRRTEAFF.

The CDR3 spells CASSLVRGREAFF. For the CDR3, the DNA is TGTGCCAGCAGCTTAGTAAGGGGCCGGGAAGCTTTCTTT. The chain links TRBV11-2 to TRBJ1-1, with a tentative D call TRBD1 (5 bases). The CDR3 runs 13 residues. The V gene's germline CDR1 is SGHAT and CDR2 FQNNGV. Between the trimmed V and J ends, which lost 1 base and 8 bases, there was a span of 11 bases.

The chain has TRBV2 and TRBJ1-5; TRBD1 is a possible D gene (5 bases). CDR1 is SNHLY and CDR2 is FYNNEI in the germline V gene. Trimming cost V 2 bases and J 3 bases, with 8 bases left between them. There are 14 residues in the CDR3. CDR3: CASSERRVNQPQHF. The CDR3 coding sequence is TGTGCCAGCAGTGAACGCAGGGTCAATCAGCCCCAGCATTTT.

This sequence joins TRBV5-6 and TRBJ2-5; no reliable D call. The length of the CDR3 is 14 residues. The V end was cut by 0 bases, the J end by 2 bases, with 8 bases between. Germline V gene data show CDR1 as SGHDT and CDR2 as YYEEEE. This CDR3 is CASSLGLPQETQYF. DNA for the CDR3: TGTGCCAGCAGCTTGGGACTGCCGCAAGAGACCCAGTACTTC.

Only one count was recorded for this clone. This chain connects TRBV30 to TRBJ2-7; 9 bases fit TRBD2. Trimming took 5 bases from V and 2 from J; bases not matched to a gene: 4. CDR1 GTSNPN and CDR2 SVGIG come from the germline V gene (reference sequence). This CDR3 spans 13 amino acids. In nucleotides, the CDR3 is TGTGCCTGGGACCTAGCGGGGACCTACGAGCAGTACTTC. Translation gives CAWDLAGTYEQYF.

The chain carries TRBV7-9 and TRBJ2-7; 9 bases are a match to TRBD1. The CDR3 has 15 residues. Trimming removed 5 bases from V and 2 bases from J; junction bases left unmatched: 7. CDR1 is SEHNR, CDR2 FQNEAQ, per germline (reference sequence). The DNA of the CDR3 is TGTGCCAGCAGCCAACAGGGGGCGCGCCCCTACGAGCAGTACTTC. This sequence encodes CASSQQGARPYEQYF.

This chain links TRBV5-1 with TRBJ2-5; D may be TRBD2 (6 bases). V was trimmed by 0 bases and J by 1 base, leaving 7 bases between them. This CDR3 spans 14 amino acids. From germline, CDR1 is SGHRS and CDR2 YFSETQ. This CDR3 reads CASSLGGTQETQYF. CDR3 sequence (DNA): TGCGCCAGCAGCTTGGGCGGGACCCAAGAGACCCAGTACTTC.

The rearrangement joins TRBV6-5 to TRBJ2-7, with 9 bases that match TRBD2. The CDR3 covers 14 residues. The germline CDR1 and CDR2 sequences are MNHEY and SVGAGI. Trimming cost V 5 bases and J 4 bases; bases outside gene matches: 6. The CDR3 loop reads CASSDPRGGYEQYF. Written as DNA, the CDR3 is TGTGCCAGCAGTGACCCGCGGGGGGGATACGAGCAGTACTTC.

The gene calls are TRBV6-5 and TRBJ2-4; D assignment may be TRBD1 or TRBD2 (6 bases each). Trimming removed 6 bases from V and 6 bases from J, with 15 bases in between. Germline V gene sequence: CDR1 MNHEY, CDR2 SVGAGI. The CDR3 has 14 amino acids. As DNA, the CDR3 is TGTGCCAGCAGCTTATCGGGGGCGTTAAACATTCAGTACTTC. It translates to CASSLSGALNIQYF.

CDR3 bases: TGTGCCAGCAGCTTTTTACCGACCAACGGGGAGCTGTTTTTT. It codes for CASSFLPTNGELFF. The chain carries TRBV5-5 and TRBJ2-2; D is ambiguous. Germline V gene lookup returns CDR1 SGHKS and CDR2 YYEKEE (reference sequence). The CDR3 has 14 amino acids. Trimming shortened V by 2 bases and J by 7 bases, and 12 bases separated the two germline ends. The entire variable domain, with the rest obtained from reference TRBV5-5 and TRBJ2-2, is as follows: DAGVTQSPTHLIKTRGQQVTLRCSPISGHKSVSWYQQVLGQGPQFIFQYYEKEERGRGNFPDRFSARQFPNYSSELNVNALLLGDSALYLCASSFLPTNGELFFGEGSRLTVL.

This clone has more than one count but fewer than ten. The V gene is TRBV19, the J gene TRBJ1-3; tentatively, D is TRBD1 (5 bases). This CDR3 comprises 15 residues. From germline, CDR1 is LNHDA and CDR2 SQIVND (reference sequence). V was trimmed by 3 bases and J by 1 base, leaving 10 bases between them. The CDR3 spells CASSMGRGSGNTIYF. CDR3 DNA: TGTGCCAGTAGTATGGGGCGTGGGTCTGGAAACACCATATATTTT.

This clone occurred once. V and J are TRBV5-1 and TRBJ2-1; 9 positions match TRBD2. Losses at the gene ends were 3 bases for V and 4 bases for J; bases not matched to a gene: 8. The CDR3 extends over 16 amino acids. Germline V lookup: CDR1 SGHRS, CDR2 YFSETQ. CDR3 coding DNA: TGCGCCAGCAGCTCCTCCGGGACTAGCCGATACAATGAGCAGTTCTTC. Its protein product is CASSSSGTSRYNEQFF.

The chain is built from TRBV9 and TRBJ2-3; D possibly corresponds to TRBD2 (5 bases). Germline V CDR1 and CDR2: SGDLS, YYNGEE. With 0 bases removed from V and 0 bases from J, the gap between germline ends came to 8 bases. The length of the CDR3 is 15 residues. The CDR3 DNA reads as TGTGCCAGCAGCGTAGCCGGACTTAGCACAGATACGCAGTATTTT. It encodes CASSVAGLSTDTQYF. Supplemented by reference TRBV9 and TRBJ2-3, the full variable domain reads DSGVTQTPKHLITATGQRVTLRCSPRSGDLSVYWYQQSLDQGLQFLIQYYNGEERAKGNILERFSAQQFPDLHSELNLSSLELGDSALYFCASSVAGLSTDTQYFGPGTRLTVL.

The V gene is TRBV15, the J gene TRBJ1-6, with D tentatively TRBD1 (5 bases). The CDR3 loop spans 15 amino acids. Between the trimmed V and J ends, which lost 6 bases and 13 bases, there was a span of 22 bases. Looked up from germline, CDR1 is LNHNV and CDR2 is YYDKDF (reference sequence). The CDR3 reads CATSRQHLIGGPLHF. The CDR3 DNA is TGTGCCACCAGTCGACAGCATCTTATAGGTGGGCCCCTCCACTTT.

This clone has only one observation. J is TRBJ1-2 and V is TRBV10-3, with TRBD1 identical over 9 bases. Looked up from germline, CDR1 is ENHRY and CDR2 is SYGVKD. V shed 7 bases and J 9 bases; nucleotides not matched to a gene: 12. CDR3 length equals 14 residues. CDR3 nucleotides: TGTGCCATCACTTCGGACAGGGGACACAGTAGCTACACCTTC. Its protein product is CAITSDRGHSSYTF.

This rearrangement joins TRBV11-2 to TRBJ1-6, with D possibly TRBD1 on 5 matching bases. The V gene lost 5 bases and the J gene lost 10 bases, with 18 bases spanning the gap. The CDR3 sequence is 15 residues long. Germline loops: CDR1 SGHAT, CDR2 FQNNGV. The DNA for the CDR3 is TGTGCCAGCAGCCCGCCCTGGCCCCGGGGGTCACCCCTCCACTTT. This gives the protein CASSPPWPRGSPLHF.

The V and J genes are TRBV30 and TRBJ2-3, with TRBD2 matching 9 bases. The CDR3 contains 17 residues. Germline CDR1 reads GTSNPN; CDR2 reads SVGIG (reference sequence). Trimming removed 2 bases from V and 4 bases from J; junction bases left unmatched: 13. CDR3 region: CAWSYWGGGAVADTQYF. DNA of the CDR3: TGTGCCTGGAGTTATTGGGGCGGGGGGGCCGTGGCAGATACGCAGTATTTT.

The chain links TRBV27 to TRBJ2-1; D remains ambiguous. CDR3 length equals 13 residues. Germline V gives CDR1 MNHEY, CDR2 SMNVEV (reference sequence). Trimming took off 8 bases at V and 4 bases at J, with 12 bases between the two ends. The DNA for the CDR3 is TGTGCCAGCGCCCCCCTCCGGTACAATGAGCAGTTCTTC. It specifies CASAPLRYNEQFF.

This clone turned up a few times. In DNA form, the CDR3 reads TGTGCCAGCAGGCAAGGTACTAGCGGCTACGAGCAGTACTTC. Amino acids: CASRQGTSGYEQYF. The chain joins TRBV7-2 to TRBJ2-7, with 8 bases lining up with TRBD2. V shed 6 bases and J 3 bases; nucleotides not matched to a gene: 7. There are 14 residues in the CDR3. Germline V lookup: CDR1 SGHTA, CDR2 FQGNSA.

The rearrangement uses TRBV18 and TRBJ1-2; D gene ambiguous. Trimming took 2 bases from V and 8 from J, leaving 18 bases between them. Germline V gives CDR1 KGHSH, CDR2 LQKENI. The CDR3 consists of 15 residues. The CDR3 bases are TGTGCCAGCTCACCATTTTCTCCTACAAAGGGCGGCTACACCTTC. Its translation: CASSPFSPTKGGYTF. The full variable domain, its missing parts supplied by reference TRBV18 and TRBJ1-2, is NAGVMQNPRHLVRRRGQEARLRCSPMKGHSHVYWYRQLPEEGLKFMVYLQKENIIDESGMPKERFSAEFPKEGPSILRIQQVVRGDSAAYFCASSPFSPTKGGYTFGSGTRLTVV.

This clone occurred a few times. The chain has TRBV28 and TRBJ1-4; 10 bases map to TRBD1. The CDR3 has 15 amino acids. Germline V lookup: CDR1 MDHEN, CDR2 SYDVKM. V lost 5 bases and J lost 6; bases outside the gene matches: 6. The CDR3 sequence is CASSVSGTGDEKLFF. CDR3 coding DNA: TGTGCCAGCAGTGTATCCGGGACAGGGGATGAAAAACTGTTTTTT.